This T cell receptor beta chain appears in the sequencing data of a study of blood T cell repertoires in COVID-19. Study-level information: Acute and convalescent COVID-19 specimens originated in the United States, Italy and Spain. From T cells, B-cell-depleted T cells, or PBMCs came the material, which was cDNA or gDNA.

Patients in Seattle were enrolled during active infection, then followed longitudinally. Original handling: Reference gene primer amplification gave estimated nucleated cell counts. Clones were read by immunoSEQ multiplex PCR, and TCRdb kept only the in-frame ones, dropping some. V and J calls and clone size follow that table, whereas D and trimming were derived from the DNA. The sample includes about 440,000 clones, 88% of them seen just once. The CDR3 extends over 15 amino acids. Looked up from germline, CDR1 is SEHNR and CDR2 is FQNEAQ (reference sequence). V was trimmed by 1 base and J by 3 bases, leaving 12 bases between them.

Sequenced: peripheral blood. This TCR was recovered from a woman between 50 and 59 years old with COVID-19, enrolled during active disease. The gene calls are TRBV7-9 and TRBJ1-1, with D perhaps TRBD1 (5 bases). CDR3: CASSLDRGWDTEAFF. DNA of the CDR3: TGTGCCAGCAGCTTAGACCGGGGGTGGGACACTGAAGCTTTCTTT.